This record covers a single T cell receptor beta chain. The target antigen is unknown. The record originates from a study of siplizumab effects on memory and regulatory T cells. Libraries were prepared by immunoSEQ multiplex PCR; TCRdb keeps only in-frame clonotypes and omits some of them. The repertoire holds about 120,000 clones, with approximately 92% as singletons. Study outcomes and limitations: Naive T cell populations appeared to exhibit greater diversity than memory cells and appeared to be major alloresponse contributors. Most proliferating CD4+ or CD8+ clones, roughly 75-95%, had no naive or memory assignment.

The V gene's germline CDR1 is GTSNPN and CDR2 SVGIG (reference sequence). The CDR3 is 16 residues long. Deletions cut 2 bases from V and 4 bases from J, with 18 bases between. This clonotype was sampled from a human donor in good health. The source material was CD4+ T cells sorted from blood. The chain recombines TRBV30 with TRBJ2-1; D uncertain. CDR3 sequence: CAWSPLGIGTYNEQFF. CDR3 nucleotide sequence: TGTGCCTGGAGTCCATTAGGGATTGGAACTTACAATGAGCAGTTCTTC.